The table lists the clone carrying this TCR beta chain with a few counts. The source of the sample is a study of blood T cell repertoires in COVID-19. Across the study: Acute and convalescent COVID-19 samples came from the United States, Italy and Spain. PBMCs, B-cell-depleted T cells, or T cells provided the cDNA or gDNA that made up the material.

In the original workflow: Researchers report that nucleated cell counts were estimated from reference gene primer amplification. Produced via immunoSEQ multiplex PCR; TCRdb's table is partial and in-frame only. The V and J calls and clone size come from that table; D and trimming were worked out from the DNA. The sample shows tens of thousands of clones, 75% to 80% of them seen only once. Trimming removed 0 bases from V and 10 bases from J; junction bases left unmatched: 9. The V gene's germline CDR1 is SGHTS and CDR2 YDEGEE. The CDR3 loop spans 15 amino acids. Followed longitudinally, the Seattle patients had been enrolled during active infection.

Sequencing input: peripheral blood. This clonotype was obtained from a man between 65 and 79 years old with COVID-19, enrolled during active disease. The V and J genes are TRBV5-8 and TRBJ1-4; 7 nucleotides agree with TRBD1. The CDR3 DNA is TGTGCCAGCAGCTTGGATGGGACAGTGACCAGAAAACTGTTTTTT. This gives the protein CASSLDGTVTRKLFF.